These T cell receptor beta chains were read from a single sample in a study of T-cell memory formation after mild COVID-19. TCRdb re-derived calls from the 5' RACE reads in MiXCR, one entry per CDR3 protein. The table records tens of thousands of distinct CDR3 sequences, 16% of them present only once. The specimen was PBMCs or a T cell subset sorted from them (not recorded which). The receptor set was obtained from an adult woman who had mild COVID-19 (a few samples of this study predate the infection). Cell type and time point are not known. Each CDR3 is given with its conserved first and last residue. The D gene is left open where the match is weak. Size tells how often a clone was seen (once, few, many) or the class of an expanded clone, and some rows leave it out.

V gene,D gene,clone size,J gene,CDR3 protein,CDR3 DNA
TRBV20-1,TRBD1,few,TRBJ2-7,CSARDFDRGPNEQYF,TGCAGTGCTAGAGATTTCGACAGGGGGCCCAACGAGCAGTACTTC
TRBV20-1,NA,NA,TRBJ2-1,CSARDVGNEQFF,TGCAGTGCTAGAGATGTTGGCAATGAGCAGTTCTTC
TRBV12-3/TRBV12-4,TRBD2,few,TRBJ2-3,CASSPQGRAYVDTQYF,TGTGCCAGCAGTCCCCAAGGGAGGGCCTATGTAGATACGCAGTATTTT
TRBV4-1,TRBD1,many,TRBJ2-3,CASSTGGYTDTQYF,TGCGCCAGCAGTACAGGGGGGTATACAGATACGCAGTATTTT
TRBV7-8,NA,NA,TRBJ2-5,CASSSSPDYRAGETQYF,TGTGCCAGCAGCTCGTCACCGGACTACAGGGCTGGGGAGACCCAGTACTTC
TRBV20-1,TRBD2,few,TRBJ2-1,CSVGGLAGGPNEQFF,TGCAGTGTAGGGGGGCTCGCGGGAGGGCCCAATGAGCAGTTCTTC
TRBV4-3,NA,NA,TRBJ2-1,CASRQALASDYNEQFF,TGCGCCAGCAGGCAAGCCCTAGCGTCAGACTACAATGAGCAGTTCTTC
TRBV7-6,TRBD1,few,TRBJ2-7,CASSLGTGGIKDEQYF,TGTGCCAGCAGCTTAGGAACAGGGGGCATCAAGGACGAGCAGTACTTC
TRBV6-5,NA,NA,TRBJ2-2,CASSYTTGTRDTGELFF,TGTGCCAGCAGTTACACGACAGGGACTAGAGACACCGGGGAGCTGTTTTTT
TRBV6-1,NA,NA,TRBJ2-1,CASSGEVRPYNEQFF,TGTGCCAGCAGCGGGGAGGTACGGCCCTACAATGAGCAGTTCTTC
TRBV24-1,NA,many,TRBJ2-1,CATSEYTDSYNEQFF,TGTGCCACCAGTGAATACACCGACAGCTACAATGAGCAGTTCTTC
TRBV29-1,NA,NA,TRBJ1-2,CSVADGTNYGYTF,TGCAGCGTTGCGGACGGGACTAACTATGGCTACACCTTC
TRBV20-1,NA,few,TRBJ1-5,CSASAELSNQPQHF,TGCAGTGCTAGTGCCGAGTTGAGCAATCAGCCCCAGCATTTT
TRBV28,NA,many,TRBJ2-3,CAIPPGEVSDTQYF,TGTGCCATCCCGCCAGGAGAGGTTTCCGATACGCAGTATTTT
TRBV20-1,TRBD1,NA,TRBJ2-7,CSARDRTQYEQYF,TGCAGTGCGCGGGACAGGACCCAATACGAGCAGTACTTC
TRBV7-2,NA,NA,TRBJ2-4,CASSYIQEAIQYF,TGTGCCAGCAGCTATATCCAGGAGGCCATTCAGTACTTC
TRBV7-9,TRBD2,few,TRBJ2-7,CASSFSGTSSYEQYF,TGTGCCAGCAGCTTTAGCGGGACTAGCTCCTACGAGCAGTACTTC
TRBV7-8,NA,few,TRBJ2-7,CASSVDLAAEQYF,TGTGCCAGCAGCGTTGACCTGGCGGCCGAGCAGTACTTC
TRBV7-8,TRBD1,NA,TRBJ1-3,CASSVELPGTVGGGNTIYF,TGTGCCAGCAGCGTAGAACTACCCGGGACAGTCGGGGGAGGAAACACCATATATTTT
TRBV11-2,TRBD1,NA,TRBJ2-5,CASSLVTGEETQYF,TGTGCCAGCAGCTTAGTGACAGGGGAAGAGACCCAGTACTTC
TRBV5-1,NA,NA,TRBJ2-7,CASSMDLGDSSYEQYF,TGCGCCAGCAGCATGGACCTCGGGGACTCCTCCTACGAGCAGTACTTC
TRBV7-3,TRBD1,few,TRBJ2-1,CASSATGSGEQFF,TGTGCCAGCAGCGCGACAGGGTCGGGTGAGCAGTTCTTC
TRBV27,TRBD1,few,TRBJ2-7,CASSWTGPYEQYF,TGTGCCAGCAGTTGGACAGGCCCCTACGAGCAGTACTTC
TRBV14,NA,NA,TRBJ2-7,CASSQVEVGQGSYEQYF,TGTGCCAGCAGCCAAGTTGAAGTGGGCCAGGGGAGCTACGAGCAGTACTTC
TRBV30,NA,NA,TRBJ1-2,CAWSTEWYGYTF,TGTGCCTGGAGTACGGAATGGTATGGCTACACCTTC
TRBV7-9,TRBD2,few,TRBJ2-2,CASSFGLAGVTGELFF,TGTGCCAGCAGCTTCGGACTAGCGGGGGTCACCGGGGAGCTGTTTTTT
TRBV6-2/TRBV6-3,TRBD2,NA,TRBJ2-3,CASSSGISTDTQYF,TGTGCCAGCAGTAGCGGGATTAGCACAGATACGCAGTATTTT
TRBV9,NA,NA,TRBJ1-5,CASSVEGDQPQHF,TGTGCCAGCAGCGTAGAAGGGGATCAGCCCCAGCATTTT
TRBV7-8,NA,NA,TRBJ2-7,CASSLAARPYEQYF,TGTGCCAGCAGCTTAGCCGCCAGACCCTACGAGCAGTACTTC
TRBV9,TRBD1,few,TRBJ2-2,CASSPLRGGDTGELFF,TGTGCCAGCAGCCCATTGCGAGGGGGCGACACCGGGGAGCTGTTTTTT
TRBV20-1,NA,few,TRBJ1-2,CSANSRTGNYGYTF,TGCAGTGCTAACTCCCGGACCGGCAACTATGGCTACACCTTC
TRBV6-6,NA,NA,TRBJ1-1,CASSSLTPGVADTEAFF,TGTGCCAGCAGTTCTTTGACTCCAGGGGTGGCGGACACTGAAGCTTTCTTT
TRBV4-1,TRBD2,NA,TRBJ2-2,CASSQDAVSGGLNTGELFF,TGCGCCAGCAGCCAAGATGCGGTCAGCGGGGGGCTGAACACCGGGGAGCTGTTTTTT
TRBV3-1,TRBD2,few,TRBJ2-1,CASSPPGLAGYNEQFF,TGTGCCAGCAGCCCCCCCGGTCTAGCGGGCTACAATGAGCAGTTCTTC
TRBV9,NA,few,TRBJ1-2,CASSPTWGGTGGYTF,TGTGCCAGCAGCCCCACCTGGGGCGGGACTGGCGGCTACACCTTC
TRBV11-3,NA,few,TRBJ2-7,CASSYKRGVTYEQYF,TGTGCCAGCAGCTATAAGAGGGGGGTTACCTACGAGCAGTACTTC
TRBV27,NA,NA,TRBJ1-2,CASRPLEYYGYTF,TGTGCCAGCCGCCCCCTGGAGTACTATGGCTACACCTTC
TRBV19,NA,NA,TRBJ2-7,CASSTTGTTEQYF,TGTGCCAGTAGTACGACAGGGACTACCGAGCAGTACTTC
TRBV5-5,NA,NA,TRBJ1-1,CASSGPGLNTEAFF,TGTGCCAGCAGCGGACCGGGCCTTAACACTGAAGCTTTCTTT
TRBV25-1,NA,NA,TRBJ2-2,CASSDLEANTGELFF,TGTGCCAGCAGTGACCTCGAAGCGAACACCGGGGAGCTGTTTTTT
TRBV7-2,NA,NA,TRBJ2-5,CASSPEMWGLQETQYF,TGTGCCAGCAGCCCCGAGATGTGGGGGCTCCAAGAGACCCAGTACTTC
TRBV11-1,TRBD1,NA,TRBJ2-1,CASSPGTAVEQFF,TGTGCCAGCAGCCCCGGGACAGCGGTTGAGCAGTTCTTC
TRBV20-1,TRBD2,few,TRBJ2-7,CSARAPGLAVLYEQYF,TGCAGTGCTAGAGCCCCGGGACTAGCGGTACTGTACGAGCAGTACTTC
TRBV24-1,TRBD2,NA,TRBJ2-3,CATSDPLRGLATDTQYF,TGTGCCACCAGTGACCCCCTTAGGGGACTAGCCACAGATACGCAGTATTTT
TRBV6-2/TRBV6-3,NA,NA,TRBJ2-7,CASSYETNEQYF,TGTGCCAGCAGTTACGAGACTAACGAGCAGTACTTC
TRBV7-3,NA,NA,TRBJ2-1,CASSSSPGLTSYNEQFF,TGTGCCAGCAGCTCTAGCCCAGGACTAACCTCCTACAATGAGCAGTTCTTC
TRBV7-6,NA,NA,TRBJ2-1,CASSLAMYNEQFF,TGTGCCAGCAGCTTAGCGATGTACAATGAGCAGTTCTTC
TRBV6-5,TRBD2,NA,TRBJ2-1,CASSYSSGGLNEQFF,TGTGCCAGCAGTTACTCTAGCGGGGGGCTCAATGAGCAGTTCTTC
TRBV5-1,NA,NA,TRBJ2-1,CASSPTLGSYNEQFF,TGCGCCAGCAGCCCGACCCTGGGATCCTACAATGAGCAGTTCTTC
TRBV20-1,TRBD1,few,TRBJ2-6,CSAMTGAGANVLTF,TGCAGTGCTATGACAGGGGCTGGGGCCAACGTCCTGACTTTC
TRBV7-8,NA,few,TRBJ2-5,CASSRDLGGTQYF,TGTGCCAGCAGCAGGGACCTAGGTGGGACCCAGTACTTC
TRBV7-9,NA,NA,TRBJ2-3,CASSYPGTTTDTQYF,TGTGCCAGCAGCTATCCCGGGACGACCACAGATACGCAGTATTTT
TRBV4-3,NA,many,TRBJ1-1,CASSQGLVGGNTEAFF,TGCGCCAGCAGCCAAGGGTTGGTGGGAGGGAACACTGAAGCTTTCTTT
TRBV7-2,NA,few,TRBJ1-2,CASSLAYGGGYTF,TGTGCCAGCAGCTTAGCGTATGGTGGAGGCTACACCTTC
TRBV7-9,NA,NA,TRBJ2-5,CASSLDDLLPQETQYF,TGTGCCAGCAGCTTAGACGACTTATTGCCCCAAGAGACCCAGTACTTC
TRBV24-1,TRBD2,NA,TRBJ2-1,CATSDTYSGSSYNEQFF,TGTGCCACCAGTGACACCTATAGCGGGAGCTCCTACAATGAGCAGTTCTTC
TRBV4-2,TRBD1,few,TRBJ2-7,CASSLLRDSNHEQYF,TGTGCCAGCAGCCTGCTTAGGGACAGTAACCACGAGCAGTACTTC
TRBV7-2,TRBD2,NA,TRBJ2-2,CAIHRTSGSFNTGELFF,TGTGCCATCCACCGGACTAGCGGGAGTTTTAACACCGGGGAGCTGTTTTTT
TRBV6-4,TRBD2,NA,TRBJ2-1,CASSDGGGNEQFF,TGTGCCAGCAGTGACGGGGGGGGCAATGAGCAGTTCTTC